Listed here is a single T cell receptor beta chain. The data were taken from a study of OX40 agonist ivuxolimab in advanced cancers. V lost 0 bases, J lost 4 bases, and 13 bases lay in between. Germline V gene sequence: CDR1 SGHRS, CDR2 YFSETQ. The CDR3 length is 16 residues. The data were produced by immunoSEQ multiplex PCR, yet TCRdb's version contains in-frame clones alone and is incomplete. In the table there are 100,000 to 150,000 clones, about 93% of which are singletons. This specimen was CD4+ or CD8+ T cells sorted from blood, taken in a trial of the OX40 agonist ivuxolimab. This TCR was sampled from an adult with an advanced solid tumor such as melanoma, head and neck, liver or kidney cancer. The rearrangement links TRBV5-1 to TRBJ2-2, with D possibly being TRBD2 (5 bases). In nucleotides, the CDR3 is TGCGCCAGCAGCTTGGGGTCGGCTGGGAGCACCGGGGAGCTGTTTTTT. Translation gives CASSLGSAGSTGELFF.